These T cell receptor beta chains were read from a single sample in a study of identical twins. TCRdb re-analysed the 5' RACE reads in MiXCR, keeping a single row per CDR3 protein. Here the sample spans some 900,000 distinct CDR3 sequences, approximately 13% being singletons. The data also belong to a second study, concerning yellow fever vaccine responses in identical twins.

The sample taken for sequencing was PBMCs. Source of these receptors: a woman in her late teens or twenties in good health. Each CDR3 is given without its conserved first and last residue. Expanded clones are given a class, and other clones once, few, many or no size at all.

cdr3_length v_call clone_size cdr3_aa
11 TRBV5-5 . ASSYQHSNEQF
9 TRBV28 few ASSTYREQY
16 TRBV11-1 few ASSTYTSGGSSYNEQF
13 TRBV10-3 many AIRGDYPTPDTQY
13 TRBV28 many ASRKGDGSTDTQY
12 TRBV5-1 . ASSLYSDYNEQF
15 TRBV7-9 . ASSLGQGLGGANVLT
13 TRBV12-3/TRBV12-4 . ASSPAGTTPTTAF
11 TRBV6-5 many ASSYFRDTEAF
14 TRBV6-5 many ASSYSGGGGHNEQF
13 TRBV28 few ASMIEGAWDTEAF
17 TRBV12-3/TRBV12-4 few ASSLLWDRDRGVRGEQY
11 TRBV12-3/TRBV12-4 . ASRGSLYTEAF
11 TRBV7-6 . ASSLGTSDEQF
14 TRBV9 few ASSVDPDPENTEAF
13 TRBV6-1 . ASRETANPKETQY
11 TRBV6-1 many ASSGGTNTEAF
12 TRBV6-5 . ASSYPGRSNEQF
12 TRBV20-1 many SAPGQGNTGELF
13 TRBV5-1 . ANSSGQPNTGELF
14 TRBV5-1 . ASSLEGRPGTGELF
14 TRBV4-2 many ASSLQLEAGGNTIY
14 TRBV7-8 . ASSPERTANTGELF
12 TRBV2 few ATQTWTERTEAF
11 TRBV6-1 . ASHPLSGYEQY
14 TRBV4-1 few ASSQDFREPSYEQY
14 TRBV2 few ASSETRGREGQPQH
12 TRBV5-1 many ASSPDRGTDTQY
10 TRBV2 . ASSVAGVSQY
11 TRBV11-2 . ASSLQMGNEQF
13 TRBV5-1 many ASSLGRESPDTQY
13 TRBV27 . ASSLTGGNRNEQF
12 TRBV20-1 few SARRRSGKETQY
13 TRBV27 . ASSPGQGRSTEAF
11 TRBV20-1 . SLRTSGYNEQF
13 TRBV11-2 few ASSLVYGGANEQF
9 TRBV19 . ASSIGTEQY
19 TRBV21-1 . ASSKAYFGGAEKRVRNEQF
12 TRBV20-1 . SARDPARTDTQY
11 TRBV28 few ASSPMPVQPQH
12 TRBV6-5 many ASSYVGRGETQY
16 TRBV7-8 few ASSPTRLAGGNTDTQY
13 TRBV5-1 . ASSLGLGHFYEQY
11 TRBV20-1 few SARVVGNQPQH
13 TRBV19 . ASSYQGASNYGYT
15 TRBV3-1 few ASSHLGRDTNTDTQY
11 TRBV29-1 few SVVAGGPNEQF
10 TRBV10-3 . AISDPQETQY
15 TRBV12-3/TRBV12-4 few ASKGYTPGGDGAAQY
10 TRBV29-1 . SVSVSTDTQY